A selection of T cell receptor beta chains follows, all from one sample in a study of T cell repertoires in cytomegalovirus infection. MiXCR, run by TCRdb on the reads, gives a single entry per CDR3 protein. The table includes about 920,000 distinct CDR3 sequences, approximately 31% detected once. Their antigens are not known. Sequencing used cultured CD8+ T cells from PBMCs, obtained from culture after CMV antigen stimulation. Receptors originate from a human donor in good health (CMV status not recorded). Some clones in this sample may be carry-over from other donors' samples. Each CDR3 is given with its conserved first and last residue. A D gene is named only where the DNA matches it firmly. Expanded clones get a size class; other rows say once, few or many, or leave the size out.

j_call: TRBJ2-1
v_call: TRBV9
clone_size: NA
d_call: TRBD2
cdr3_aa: CASRPPGLAGEQFF
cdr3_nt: TGTGCCAGCAGGCCCCCGGGACTAGCGGGGGAGCAGTTCTTC

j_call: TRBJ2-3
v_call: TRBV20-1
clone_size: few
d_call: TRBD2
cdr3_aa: CSVSGGAADTQYF
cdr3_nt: TGCAGTGTTAGCGGGGGGGCGGCAGATACGCAGTATTTT

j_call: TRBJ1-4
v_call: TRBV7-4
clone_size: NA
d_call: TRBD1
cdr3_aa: CANRNRQGEEKLFF
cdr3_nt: TGTGCCAACAGAAACCGACAGGGGGAAGAAAAACTGTTTTTT

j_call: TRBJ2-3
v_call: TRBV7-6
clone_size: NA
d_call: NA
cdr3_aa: CASSSTRTDTQYF
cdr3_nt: TGTGCCAGCAGCTCGACTCGCACAGATACGCAGTATTTT

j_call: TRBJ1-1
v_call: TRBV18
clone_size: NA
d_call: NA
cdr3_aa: CASSPDSPLNTEAFF
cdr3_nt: TGTGCCAGCTCACCAGACAGCCCTTTGAACACTGAAGCTTTCTTT

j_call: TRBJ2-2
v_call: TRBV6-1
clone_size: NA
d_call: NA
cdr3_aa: CASSEGLSGELFF
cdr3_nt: TGTGCCAGCAGTGAAGGACTTTCCGGGGAGCTGTTTTTT

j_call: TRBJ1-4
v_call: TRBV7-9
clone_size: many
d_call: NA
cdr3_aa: CASSWGAPTNEKLFF
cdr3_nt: TGTGCCAGCAGCTGGGGGGCTCCAACTAATGAAAAACTGTTTTTT

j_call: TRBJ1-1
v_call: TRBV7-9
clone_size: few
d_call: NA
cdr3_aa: CASSLGSVTEAFF
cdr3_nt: TGTGCCAGCAGCTTAGGGTCAGTCACTGAAGCTTTCTTT

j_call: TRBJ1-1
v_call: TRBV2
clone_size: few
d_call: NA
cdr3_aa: CASSVLNRKNTEAFF
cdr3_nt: TGTGCCAGCAGTGTTCTTAACAGAAAGAACACTGAAGCTTTCTTT

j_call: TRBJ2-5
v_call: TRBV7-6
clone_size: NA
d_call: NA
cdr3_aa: CASSFPAEEETQYF
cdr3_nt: TGTGCCAGCAGCTTCCCGGCCGAAGAGGAGACCCAGTACTTC

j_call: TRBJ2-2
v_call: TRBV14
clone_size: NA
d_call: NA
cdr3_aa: CASSPWDIGELFF
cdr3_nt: TGTGCCAGCAGCCCCTGGGACATCGGGGAGCTGTTTTTT

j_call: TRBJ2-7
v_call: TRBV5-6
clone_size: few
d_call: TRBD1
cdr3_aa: CASSPGTGIYEQYF
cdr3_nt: TGTGCCAGCAGTCCCGGGACAGGCATCTACGAGCAGTACTTC

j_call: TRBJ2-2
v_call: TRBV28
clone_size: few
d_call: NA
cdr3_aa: CASSGWGHNTGELFF
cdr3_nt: TGTGCCAGCAGTGGCTGGGGACACAACACCGGGGAGCTGTTTTTT

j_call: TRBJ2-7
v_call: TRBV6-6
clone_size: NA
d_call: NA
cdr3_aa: CASSYDQGAGHGQYF
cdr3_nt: TGTGCCAGCAGTTACGATCAGGGTGCGGGGCATGGGCAGTACTTC

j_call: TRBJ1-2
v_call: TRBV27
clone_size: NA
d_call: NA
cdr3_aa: CASSFLPQGRGYGYTF
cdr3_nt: TGTGCCAGCAGTTTTCTCCCTCAGGGTCGAGGATATGGCTACACCTTC

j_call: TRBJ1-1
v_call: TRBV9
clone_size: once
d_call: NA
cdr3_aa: CASSVVFNPAQEDTEAFF
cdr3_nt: TGTGCCAGCAGCGTAGTGTTTAATCCGGCCCAAGAAGACACTGAAGCTTTCTTT

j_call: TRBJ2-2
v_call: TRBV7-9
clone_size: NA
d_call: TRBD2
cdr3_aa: CASSRPLAGGPNTGELFF
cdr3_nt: TGTGCCAGCAGCCGCCCTCTAGCGGGGGGCCCGAACACCGGGGAGCTGTTTTTT

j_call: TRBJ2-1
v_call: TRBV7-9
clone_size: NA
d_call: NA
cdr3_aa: CASSLKGIQINEQFF
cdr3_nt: TGTGCCAGCAGCTTAAAGGGGATTCAAATCAATGAGCAGTTCTTC

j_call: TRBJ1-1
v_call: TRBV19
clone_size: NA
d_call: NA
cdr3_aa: CATKGGGNTEAFF
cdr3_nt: TGTGCCACCAAAGGGGGGGGAAACACTGAAGCTTTCTTT

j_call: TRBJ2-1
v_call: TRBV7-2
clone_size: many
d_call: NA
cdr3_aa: CASSISHNEQFF
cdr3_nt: TGTGCCAGCAGCATTAGTCACAATGAGCAGTTCTTC

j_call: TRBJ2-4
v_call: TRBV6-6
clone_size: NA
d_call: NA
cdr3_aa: CASSYDGRELAKNIQYF
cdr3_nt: TGTGCCAGCAGTTACGATGGCAGAGAATTAGCCAAAAACATTCAGTACTTC

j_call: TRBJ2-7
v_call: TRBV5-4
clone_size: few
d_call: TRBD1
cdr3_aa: CASSSGQGRNEQYF
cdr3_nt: TGTGCCAGCAGCTCCGGACAGGGGAGGAACGAGCAGTACTTC

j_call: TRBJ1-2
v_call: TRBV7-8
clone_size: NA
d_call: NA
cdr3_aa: CARRAGYGYTF
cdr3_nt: TGTGCCAGGAGAGCAGGCTATGGCTACACCTTC

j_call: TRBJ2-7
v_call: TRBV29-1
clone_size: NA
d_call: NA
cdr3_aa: CSVDVRRNEQYF
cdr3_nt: TGCAGCGTTGATGTCAGAAGAAACGAGCAGTACTTC

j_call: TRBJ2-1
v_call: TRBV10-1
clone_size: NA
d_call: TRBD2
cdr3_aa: CASSEPRSGGPGNNEQFF
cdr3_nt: TGCGCCAGCAGTGAGCCACGTAGCGGGGGGCCCGGGAACAATGAGCAGTTCTTC

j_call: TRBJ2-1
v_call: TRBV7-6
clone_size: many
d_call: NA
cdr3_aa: CASSITNEQFF
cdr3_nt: TGTGCCAGCAGCATCACCAATGAGCAGTTCTTC

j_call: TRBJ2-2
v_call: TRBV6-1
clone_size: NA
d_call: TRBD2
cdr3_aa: CASSRSTSGANTGELFF
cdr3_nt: TGTGCCAGCAGTCGATCGACTAGCGGGGCTAACACCGGGGAGCTGTTTTTT

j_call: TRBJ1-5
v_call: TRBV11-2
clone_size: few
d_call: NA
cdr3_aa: CASSSSPGNNQPQHF
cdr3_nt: TGTGCCAGCAGTTCCTCGCCTGGGAACAATCAGCCCCAGCATTTT

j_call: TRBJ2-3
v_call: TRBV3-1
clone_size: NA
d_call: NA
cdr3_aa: CASSRPGIDTQYF
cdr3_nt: TGTGCCAGCAGCCGCCCTGGGATCGATACGCAGTATTTT

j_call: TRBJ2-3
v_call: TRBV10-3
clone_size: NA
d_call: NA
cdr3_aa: CAISGGLGGGTDTQYF
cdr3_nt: TGTGCCATCAGTGGGGGTTTAGGGGGGGGCACAGATACGCAGTATTTT

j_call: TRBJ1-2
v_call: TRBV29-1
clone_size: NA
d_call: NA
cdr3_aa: CSVGRSGELHGYTF
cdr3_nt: TGCAGCGTTGGCCGATCAGGGGAATTACATGGCTACACCTTC

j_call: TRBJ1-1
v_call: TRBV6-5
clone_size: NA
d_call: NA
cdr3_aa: CASSYQRQNTEAFF
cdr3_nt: TGTGCCAGCAGTTACCAGAGACAGAACACTGAAGCTTTCTTT